Presented here are 31 T cell receptor beta chains from one specimen sequenced in a study of T-cell reconstitution after alpha-beta-depleted transplantation in children. The library targeted TCRbeta and was prepared with unique molecular identifiers. Each CDR3 protein gets one entry after TCRdb re-called the PCR reads with MiXCR. The sample lists about 500,000 distinct CDR3 sequences, over 25% occurring once. The starting material was PBMCs from the stem cell graft donor, obtained from the stem cell graft. Receptors were obtained from a human donor who donated a stem cell graft to a child with aplastic anemia.

This clonotype was counted a few times. The V and J genes are TRBV7-2 and TRBJ2-1; 9 bases fit TRBD1. J gave up 3 bases and V 3 bases, and 3 bases lay outside the gene matches. Germline V CDR1 and CDR2: SGHTA, FQGNSA. The CDR3 sequence is 15 residues long. The DNA for the CDR3 is TGTGCCAGCAGCTTGGGACAGGGAGGCTACAATGAGCAGTTCTTC. As protein: CASSLGQGGYNEQFF.

The chain combines TRBV12-3 or TRBV12-4 with TRBJ2-3; no definite D call. This CDR3 is 16 amino acids long. V was trimmed by 3 bases and J by 0 bases, leaving 13 bases between them. The CDR3 region is CASSFRAPYSTDTQYF. The CDR3 coding sequence is TGTGCCAGCAGTTTTAGAGCGCCCTATAGCACAGATACGCAGTATTTT.

The chain uses TRBV20-1 and TRBJ1-1, with a weak D call TRBD1 (5 bases). Germline CDR1 DFQATT, CDR2 SNEGSKA (reference sequence). The V and J ends lost 3 bases and 8 bases respectively, with 16 bases between them. The length of the CDR3 is 13 residues. The CDR3 is CSASRPGEYEAFF. In nucleotides, the CDR3 is TGCAGTGCTAGTAGGCCGGGGGAGTACGAAGCTTTCTTT.

The V and J genes are TRBV25-1 and TRBJ1-1; 10 bases map to TRBD1. The ends lost 1 base at V and 6 bases at J; junction bases unmatched: 5. CDR1 and CDR2 from the germline V gene are MGHDK and SYGVNS. This CDR3 has 15 amino acids. The CDR3 reads CASSEFGTGAAEAFF. The DNA for the CDR3 is TGTGCCAGCAGTGAATTTGGGACAGGGGCCGCTGAAGCTTTCTTT.

This clonotype turned up a few times. The chain employs TRBV29-1 and TRBJ1-1; D is ambiguous. The CDR3 sequence is 13 residues long. Germline CDR1 and CDR2: SQVTM and ANQGSEA. Between the trimmed V and J ends, which lost 1 base and 0 bases, there was a span of 6 bases. CDR3 sequence: CSVEVTVNTEAFF. The DNA for the CDR3 is TGCAGCGTTGAAGTAACGGTGAACACTGAAGCTTTCTTT.

With respect to this clonotype: A junction boundary mismatches the germline segment, possibly from a read error. The chain is built from TRBV25-1 and TRBJ1-6; TRBD1 matches 8 bases. CDR1 and CDR2 (germline): MGHDK, SYGVNS. The length of the CDR3 is 15 residues. The CDR3 coding sequence is TGTGCCAGCAGTGGGACAGGGTTGTATAATTCCCCCCTCCACTTT. Amino acids: CASSGTGLYNSPLHF.

This clonotype was counted a few times. The V gene is TRBV20-1, the J gene TRBJ2-5; no clear D gene. Germline assignment: CDR1 DFQATT and CDR2 SNEGSKA (reference sequence). Trimming took 6 bases from V and 0 from J, leaving 17 bases between them. CDR3 length: 15 residues. The CDR3 DNA follows: TGCAGTGCCGTCCCCCCGAGTATGTACCAAGAGACCCAGTACTTC. As protein: CSAVPPSMYQETQYF.

Only a few counts were recorded for this clonotype. The rearrangement uses TRBV10-3 and TRBJ1-3, with D possibly matching TRBD1 (6 bases). The CDR3 sequence is 12 residues long. The V gene lost 11 bases and the J gene lost 3 bases, with 11 bases spanning the gap. Germline CDR1 is ENHRY and CDR2 is SYGVKD. CDR3 sequence reads: CAFRTDGNTIYF. The CDR3 region has the DNA TGTGCCTTCCGGACAGATGGAAACACCATATATTTT.

The genes are TRBV12-5 and TRBJ2-5; TRBD1 agrees at 8 bases. The CDR3 has 18 residues. V was pared by 1 base and J by 1 base, with 11 bases of the junction left unmatched. Per the germline V gene, CDR1 is LGHNT and CDR2 is FRNRAP. CDR3 DNA sequence: TGTGCTAGTGGTTTGGCCCTCTCCGGGACAGGACGCCAAGAGACCCAGTACTTC. Its translation is CASGLALSGTGRQETQYF.

This clonotype was seen more than once but under ten times. The chain recombines TRBV28 with TRBJ2-5; D gene ambiguous. V lost 5 bases, J lost 5 bases, and 9 bases lay in between. From germline, CDR1 is MDHEN and CDR2 SYDVKM. The CDR3 runs to 12 residues. DNA for the CDR3: TGTGCCAGCAGTCCGCACTTCGAGACCCAGTACTTC. Protein product: CASSPHFETQYF.

This clonotype was seen a few times. For the CDR3, the DNA is TGTGCCAGCAGTTTAGTCGGGCTAGCGGGAGTAGATACGCAGTATTTT. Translation gives CASSLVGLAGVDTQYF. The gene calls are TRBV28 and TRBJ2-3, with TRBD2 matching over 10 bases. J lost 5 bases, V lost 2 bases, and 7 bases had no gene match. Per the germline V gene, CDR1 is MDHEN and CDR2 is SYDVKM. This CDR3 region has 16 residues.

This clonotype was detected a few times. This chain uses TRBV25-1 with TRBJ2-1; D could derive from TRBD1 or TRBD2 (5 bases each). The CDR3 extends over 13 amino acids. Germline-derived CDR1 and CDR2 are MGHDK and SYGVNS. V was shortened by 7 bases and J by 8 bases, with 15 bases between the two germline ends. The CDR3 nucleotides read TGTGCCAGCACCGCGACCGGGGACGATGAGCAGTTCTTC. Translation: CASTATGDDEQFF.

The V and J genes are TRBV5-1 and TRBJ1-5, with D unclear. CDR3 size: 13 residues. Trimming removed 2 bases at V and 3 bases at J, with 6 bases between. Per germline, CDR1 SGHRS and CDR2 YFSETQ. The CDR3 protein is CASSFGTNQPQHF. As DNA, the CDR3 is TGCGCCAGCAGCTTTGGAACCAATCAGCCCCAGCATTTT.

The V gene is TRBV6-5, the J gene TRBJ1-2; weak D call: TRBD1 (6 bases). CDR1 MNHEY and CDR2 SVGAGI come from the germline V gene. The CDR3 is made up of 13 amino acids. Trimming took 5 bases from V and 8 from J, leaving 15 bases between them. The CDR3 spells CASSISTGGGYTF. CDR3 nucleotides: TGTGCCAGCAGTATATCGACAGGAGGGGGCTACACCTTC.

V gene TRBV6-6 combines with J gene TRBJ1-5, with TRBD1 as a possible D gene (5 bases). CDR1 MNHNY and CDR2 SVGAGI come from the germline V gene (reference sequence). The CDR3 runs 13 residues. The ends were cut back, 7 bases at V and 5 bases at J, with 12 bases in the middle. The CDR3 nucleotides are TGTGCCAGCACCACAGGAGGACATCAGCCCCAGCATTTT. Its translation is CASTTGGHQPQHF.

This clonotype has more than one count but fewer than ten. The V gene is TRBV6-5, the J gene TRBJ1-1; D unclear. The CDR3 length is 14 residues. V dropped 5 bases and J dropped 4 bases, with 14 bases sitting between them. Germline CDR1 is MNHEY and CDR2 is SVGAGI. Here the CDR3 reads CASSHGRLSTEAFF. The CDR3 nucleotides are TGTGCCAGCAGTCACGGACGGTTGAGCACTGAAGCTTTCTTT.

This clonotype was observed a few times. The rearrangement links TRBV5-1 to TRBJ1-6; 8 nucleotides align to TRBD1. V was pared by 2 bases and J by 8 bases, with 6 bases of the junction left unmatched. The CDR3 runs 15 residues. Germline CDR1 is SGHRS and CDR2 is YFSETQ. CDR3 sequence: CASSFLGQEYSPLHF. CDR3 nucleotide sequence: TGCGCCAGCAGCTTCTTGGGACAGGAGTATTCACCCCTCCACTTT. The full variable domain, with the rest looked up from reference TRBV5-1 and TRBJ1-6, is KAGVTQTPRYLIKTRGQQVTLSCSPISGHRSVSWYQQTPGQGLQFLFEYFSETQRNKGNFPGRFSGRQFSNSRSEMNVSTLELGDSALYLCASSFLGQEYSPLHFGNGTRLTVT.

This sequence joins TRBV6-5 and TRBJ1-1, with D perhaps matching TRBD1 (6 bases). V was trimmed by 6 bases and J by 8 bases, leaving 10 bases between them. This CDR3 is built from 11 residues. Germline lookup yields CDR1 MNHEY and CDR2 SVGAGI. The DNA of the CDR3 is TGTGCCAGCAGGTGGGGGACAGAAGCTTTCTTT. It translates to CASRWGTEAFF.

The CDR3 sequence is CASAGRGAREAFF. In DNA, the CDR3 is TGTGCCAGCGCGGGACGAGGGGCCCGTGAAGCTTTCTTT. V and J are TRBV5-8 and TRBJ1-1; maybe TRBD1 (5 bases). This CDR3 has 13 residues. Trimming pared 7 bases from V and 7 bases from J, leaving 17 bases between. Germline V gives CDR1 SGHTS, CDR2 YDEGEE.

This clonotype was seen more than once but under ten times. The V call is TRBV29-1, the J call TRBJ1-2, with 11 nucleotides matching TRBD1. Germline V gene lookup returns CDR1 SQVTM and CDR2 ANQGSEA. The CDR3 covers 13 residues. V shed 5 bases, J shed 5 bases, and the junction held 4 bases outside the gene matches. CDR3 nucleotide sequence: TGCAGCGTTAGGGACAGGGGGACATATGGCTACACCTTC. Protein: CSVRDRGTYGYTF.

V gene TRBV4-3 combines with J gene TRBJ2-1, with 11 bases identical to TRBD2. In germline, CDR1 is LGHNA, CDR2 YSLEER. The length of the CDR3 is 16 residues. The V segment lost 0 bases and the J segment 10 bases; nucleotides outside the gene matches: 8. This chain's CDR3 is CASSQDGTSGPQEQFF. The CDR3 nucleotides are TGCGCCAGCAGCCAAGACGGGACTAGCGGCCCTCAAGAGCAGTTCTTC.

The chain carries TRBV5-1 and TRBJ2-1; perhaps TRBD1 as D (5 bases). The CDR3 totals 17 residues. CDR1 is SGHRS, CDR2 YFSETQ, per germline. Trimming cost V 0 bases and J 2 bases, with 15 bases left between them. This CDR3 is CASSLGPGLVTYNEQFF. The CDR3, as DNA: TGCGCCAGCAGCTTGGGGCCAGGGTTGGTGACCTACAATGAGCAGTTCTTC.

The chain couples TRBV7-2 to TRBJ1-1; D gene ambiguous. The CDR3 length is 14 residues. CDR1 SGHTA and CDR2 FQGNSA come from the germline V gene. V was pared by 2 bases and J by 0 bases, with 7 bases between. The CDR3 is CASSLFGVNTEAFF. The CDR3 DNA reads TGTGCCAGCAGCTTATTCGGGGTGAACACTGAAGCTTTCTTT.

The chain recombines TRBV14 with TRBJ2-5; 7 bases agree with TRBD2. V lost 1 base to trimming and J lost 5 bases; unmatched junction nucleotides: 10. CDR1 and CDR2 (germline): SGHDN, FVKESK. This CDR3 comprises 16 residues. In DNA form, the CDR3 reads TGTGCCAGCAGCCAAGTAAGGCGGGAGCTCCCGGAGACCCAGTACTTC. Encoded protein: CASSQVRRELPETQYF.

The chain links TRBV5-1 to TRBJ2-5; D gene unclear. CDR1 SGHRS and CDR2 YFSETQ come from the germline V gene. The CDR3 spans 16 residues. With 0 bases removed from V and 0 bases from J, the gap between germline ends came to 12 bases. This chain's CDR3 is CASSLEAALNQETQYF. The DNA for the CDR3 is TGCGCCAGCAGCTTGGAGGCAGCCCTGAACCAAGAGACCCAGTACTTC.

The chain recombines TRBV30 with TRBJ1-5, with a possible D match to TRBD1 (6 bases). Trimming left V 4 bases short and J 3 bases short, with 16 bases between. From germline, CDR1 is GTSNPN and CDR2 SVGIG (reference sequence). This CDR3 is built from 15 residues. The CDR3 DNA reads as TGTGCCTGGACCCCCCAGGGGCCCTACAATCAGCCCCAGCATTTT. It yields the protein CAWTPQGPYNQPQHF.

This clonotype showed up just a few times. The chain employs TRBV12-3 or TRBV12-4 and TRBJ1-2; no definite D call. The CDR3 covers 13 residues. V lost 4 bases and J 4 bases, leaving 10 bases between the germline ends. CDR3 nucleotide sequence: TGTGCCAGCAGTTCAGCCGGGTCCTATGGCTACACCTTC. As protein: CASSSAGSYGYTF.

The chain joins TRBV9 to TRBJ2-2; D ambiguous. The CDR3 sequence is 16 residues long. Trimming left V 0 bases short and J 2 bases short, with 11 bases between. Germline CDR1 SGDLS, CDR2 YYNGEE. Here the CDR3 DNA reads TGTGCCAGCAGCGTAGGTTGGCAGGAAAACACCGGGGAGCTGTTTTTT. Translated: CASSVGWQENTGELFF.

The chain combines TRBV30 with TRBJ1-1; D is undetermined. From germline, CDR1 is GTSNPN and CDR2 SVGIG (reference sequence). Trimming left V 2 bases short and J 1 base short, with 11 bases between. This CDR3 contains 14 residues. CDR3 sequence: CAWSFSGGNTEAFF. CDR3 sequence (DNA): TGTGCCTGGAGTTTTTCGGGTGGGAACACTGAAGCTTTCTTT.

The V gene is TRBV24-1, the J gene TRBJ1-1, with TRBD1 identical over 8 bases. The length of the CDR3 is 14 residues. Germline CDR1 is KGHDR and CDR2 is SFDVKD. V was clipped by 5 bases and J by 3 bases; unmatched bases: 4. The CDR3 loop is CATSGTGGDTEAFF. The CDR3 DNA sequence: TGTGCCACCAGTGGTACAGGGGGAGACACTGAAGCTTTCTTT.

This clonotype was picked up a small number of times. J is TRBJ1-5 and V is TRBV6-1, with a tentative D call TRBD1 (5 bases). The germline V gene encodes CDR1 MNHNS and CDR2 SASEGT. The V end was cut by 1 base, the J end by 3 bases, with 7 bases between. The CDR3 spans 14 residues. The CDR3 protein is CASSEVRDNQPQHF. The DNA of the CDR3 is TGTGCCAGCAGTGAAGTCAGGGACAATCAGCCCCAGCATTTT.